Below, 16 T cell receptor beta chains from the same sample are listed, as sequenced in a study of T and B cells in COVID-19 patients. BIOMED2 TRB-A/B primer pools were used in multiplex TRB PCR. TCRdb re-analysed the multiplex PCR reads in MiXCR, keeping a single row per CDR3 protein. The data contain roughly 15,000 distinct CDR3 sequences, less than 35% of them singletons. Each TRB amplification used roughly 240-550 ng of genomic DNA from blood. The material sequenced was blood. The receptors originated from a human donor who had recovered from COVID-19.

The gene calls are TRBV7-9 and TRBJ2-7, with D perhaps TRBD1 (6 bases). Germline loops: CDR1 SEHNR, CDR2 FQNEAQ (reference sequence). This CDR3 has 14 amino acids. V gave up 1 base and J gave up 6 bases, with 13 bases separating them. This CDR3 reads CASSLEAGAVEQYF. In DNA form, the CDR3 reads TGTGCCAGCAGCTTAGAGGCAGGGGCGGTCGAGCAGTACTTC.

J is TRBJ2-7 and V is TRBV27; 10 positions match TRBD2. CDR1 and CDR2 (germline): MNHEY, SMNVEV (reference sequence). V shed 2 bases, J shed 0 bases, and the junction held 4 bases outside the gene matches. CDR3 length: 16 amino acids. CDR3 sequence: CASSLGLAGASYEQYF. CDR3 coding DNA: TGTGCCAGCAGTTTAGGGCTAGCGGGGGCCTCCTACGAGCAGTACTTC.

V gene TRBV12-3 or TRBV12-4 combines with J gene TRBJ2-7; D may be TRBD2 (6 bases). The CDR3 is 16 residues long. V lost 6 bases and J 5 bases, leaving 23 bases between the germline ends. This CDR3 is CASSPGGRQSGNEQYF. CDR3 nucleotides: TGTGCCAGCAGCCCTGGGGGGAGACAGTCAGGAAACGAGCAGTACTTC.

This clonotype was observed a handful of times. The J gene is TRBJ1-2, the V gene TRBV5-6; 7 bases are shared with TRBD1. The CDR3 extends over 13 amino acids. V lost 5 bases, J lost 5 bases, and 6 bases stayed unmatched. CDR1 and CDR2 from the germline V gene are SGHDT and YYEEEE. CDR3 loop: CASRRDSVYGYTF. DNA for the CDR3: TGTGCCAGCAGACGGGACAGCGTTTATGGCTACACCTTC.

The gene calls are TRBV4-2 and TRBJ1-3; 8 bases line up with TRBD1. CDR3 length: 16 residues. Germline assignment: CDR1 LGHNA and CDR2 YNFKEQ. V trimming: 0 bases; J trimming: 3 bases; junction bases outside the gene matches: 4. CDR3 sequence (DNA): TGTGCCAGCAGCCAAGAACCGACAGGGGTTGGAAACACCATATATTTT. This gives the protein CASSQEPTGVGNTIYF.

This clonotype was recorded many times. This chain connects TRBV30 to TRBJ1-2; D gene uncertain. Trimming took 0 bases from V and 4 from J, leaving 9 bases between them. The CDR3 has 13 amino acids. Germline V gene data show CDR1 as GTSNPN and CDR2 as SVGIG (reference sequence). CDR3 protein: CAWSVGGTYGYTF. The CDR3, as DNA: TGTGCCTGGAGTGTAGGCGGTACCTATGGCTACACCTTC. The full variable domain, completed using reference TRBV30 and TRBJ1-2, is SQTIHQWPATLVQPVGSPLSLECTVEGTSNPNLYWYRQAAGRGLQLLFYSVGIGQISSEVPQNLSASRPQDRQFILSSKKLLLSDSGFYLCAWSVGGTYGYTFGSGTRLTVV.

This clonotype is medium-sized by share. J is TRBJ2-5 and V is TRBV6-5; unclear D gene. Germline V gives CDR1 MNHEY, CDR2 SVGAGI. Trimming took off 4 bases at V and 2 bases at J, with 5 bases between the two ends. There are 12 residues in the CDR3. In DNA, the CDR3 is TGTGCCAGCAGTTCCGGTCAAGAGACCCAGTACTTC. Its protein is CASSSGQETQYF.

This clonotype is judged medium-sized. The chain joins TRBV29-1 to TRBJ1-1; D not resolved. V lost 4 bases, J lost 7 bases, and 16 bases lay in between. CDR1 is SQVTM and CDR2 is ANQGSEA in the germline V gene. The CDR3 covers 13 residues. The CDR3 spells CSVGDWGAVEAFF. In DNA form, the CDR3 reads TGCAGCGTTGGGGATTGGGGAGCTGTTGAAGCTTTCTTT.

This clonotype was picked up many times. The rearrangement joins TRBV30 to TRBJ1-2; 9 positions agree with TRBD1. The CDR3 has 13 amino acids. Germline V CDR1 and CDR2: GTSNPN, SVGIG (reference sequence). With 8 bases clipped from V and 5 bases from J, the junction kept 9 bases outside the gene matches. CDR3 coding DNA: TGTGCCCGCCAGGGACAGGGCCTGTATGGCTACACCTTC. Translation: CARQGQGLYGYTF.

In this sample, this clonotype is medium-sized. V is TRBV19 and J is TRBJ2-3; TRBD1 might be the D (5 bases). CDR1 is LNHDA, CDR2 SQIVND, per germline (reference sequence). The ends were cut back, 2 bases at V and 2 bases at J, with 8 bases in the middle. The CDR3 sequence is 14 residues long. CDR3 amino acids: CASSIKGYTDTQYF. CDR3 DNA: TGTGCCAGTAGTATAAAGGGGTACACAGATACGCAGTATTTT.

Only a few counts were recorded for this clonotype. The chain carries TRBV18 and TRBJ1-6, with TRBD1 identical over 8 bases. V was clipped by 8 bases and J by 7 bases; unmatched bases: 7. The length of the CDR3 is 14 residues. Germline V gene lookup returns CDR1 KGHSH and CDR2 LQKENI. CDR3 nucleotides: TGTGCCAGCCGACTGGGACAGGAGAATTCACCCCTCCACTTT. Encoded protein: CASRLGQENSPLHF.

The table lists this clonotype with a few counts. This chain uses TRBV4-3 with TRBJ2-2; D gene unclear. This CDR3 region has 12 residues. V was shortened by 4 bases and J by 2 bases, with 2 bases between the two germline ends. Looked up from germline, CDR1 is LGHNA and CDR2 is YSLEER. This CDR3 reads CASSLNTGELFF. The CDR3 coding sequence is TGCGCCAGCAGCCTTAACACCGGGGAGCTGTTTTTT.

CDR3 DNA: TGTGCCAGCAGTTTTCGGCTAGCGGGGACAGATACGCAGTATTTT. This encodes CASSFRLAGTDTQYF. The chain links TRBV27 to TRBJ2-3, with 9 bases matching TRBD2. Germline CDR1 reads MNHEY; CDR2 reads SMNVEV (reference sequence). Trimming took 3 bases from V and 3 from J; bases not matched to a gene: 4. CDR3 length equals 15 residues.

Details on this clonotype: A much larger clone differs from this one at a single base, so this may be a read error. J is TRBJ2-1 and V is TRBV27, with TRBD1 as a possible D gene (5 bases). In germline, CDR1 is MNHEY, CDR2 SMNVEV (reference sequence). The CDR3 extends over 16 amino acids. V lost 7 bases, J lost 8 bases, and 24 bases lay in between. CDR3 sequence (DNA): TGTGCCAGCAATCCCCAGGGAAGTGTTGGTCGGGATGAGCAGTTCTTC. This codes for CASNPQGSVGRDEQFF.

The chain couples TRBV11-2 to TRBJ2-1; weak D call: TRBD2 (5 bases). Germline V gene data show CDR1 as SGHAT and CDR2 as FQNNGV. The length of the CDR3 is 14 residues. Trimming took off 3 bases at V and 4 bases at J, with 10 bases between the two ends. This chain's CDR3 is CASSFTRGYNEQFF. The CDR3 nucleotides read TGTGCCAGCAGCTTTACTAGAGGTTACAATGAGCAGTTCTTC.

This clonotype was detected ten times or more. The chain combines TRBV29-1 with TRBJ1-1; TRBD1 agrees at 7 bases. Germline CDR1 SQVTM, CDR2 ANQGSEA. The CDR3 is 14 amino acids. V shed 1 base, J shed 5 bases, and the junction held 7 bases outside the gene matches. CDR3 amino acids: CSVEGRQGVTEAFF. CDR3 DNA sequence: TGCAGCGTTGAAGGCCGCCAGGGGGTTACTGAAGCTTTCTTT.